This T cell receptor (beta chain) was profiled in a study of T cell responses to AZD1222 COVID-19 vaccine. Study overall: Analyses pooled second doses at about 4 or about 12 weeks.

The germline V gene has CDR1 LNHNV and CDR2 YYDKDF (reference sequence). V was pared by 0 bases and J by 8 bases, with 13 bases between. This CDR3 region has 15 residues. This clone was found a few times. The data were produced by immunoSEQ multiplex PCR, yet TCRdb's version contains in-frame clones alone and is incomplete. The sample lists about 93,000 clones, 65% to 90% occurring once. The receptor comes from an adult in good health. The sample consisted of peripheral blood, taken on day 0 of AZD1222 vaccination. The V gene is TRBV15, the J gene TRBJ1-4; D unresolved. CDR3 bases: TGTGCCACCAGCAGAGATCGGGGAGCGAGGGAAAAACTGTTTTTT. It encodes CATSRDRGAREKLFF.